This T cell receptor (beta chain) was obtained from a study of tumor-infiltrating lymphocytes in oesophageal squamous cell carcinoma. To note about this clonotype: This likely comes from a read error, as the CDR3 has no conserved phenylalanine or tryptophan at its end. Because the CDR3's place on the DNA is in doubt, the DNA is left out and the CDR3 is given as listed by TCRdb.

TCRdb used MiXCR to reprocess the PCR reads, holding one entry per CDR3 protein. Seen here are fewer than 25,000 distinct CDR3 sequences, approximately 35% observed once, and the top ten hold approximately 19%. Sample: esophageal tumor tissue. This clonotype was sampled from a female donor with esophageal squamous cell carcinoma.

The CDR3 protein is CASSLGSGSNYGYTFGS. This chain joins TRBV7-6 and TRBJ2-7; TRBD2, as called in the table, went unchecked against the DNA. Germline V gives CDR1 SGHVS, CDR2 FNYEAQ. The length of the CDR3 is 17 amino acids, counting both ends.